These 16 T cell receptor beta chains originate from one sample sequenced in a study of OX40 agonist ivuxolimab in advanced cancers. Profiling relied on immunoSEQ multiplex PCR, and the TCRdb table lists in-frame clones only, not all of them. The sample lists about 69,000 clones, approximately 90% seen once, with about 0.3% in the top ten. This specimen consisted of CD4+ or CD8+ T cells sorted from blood, obtained in a trial of the OX40 agonist ivuxolimab. The receptors stem from an adult with an advanced solid tumor such as melanoma, head and neck, liver or kidney cancer.

The genes are TRBV10-2 and TRBJ2-2; D perhaps matches TRBD1 (5 bases). CDR1 is WSHSY and CDR2 is SAAADI in the germline V gene. V was shortened by 3 bases and J by 2 bases, with 13 bases between the two germline ends. The CDR3 runs 16 residues. For the CDR3, the DNA is TGCGCCAGCAGTGAATTGGGGCCAGTCAACACCGGGGAGCTGTTTTTT. It codes for CASSELGPVNTGELFF.

The table lists this clone with a count of one. The rearrangement uses TRBV6-4 and TRBJ2-1; 12 nucleotides line up with TRBD2. The junction had 7 bases not matched to a gene; V was cut back by 6 bases and J by 7 bases. Germline-derived CDR1 and CDR2 are MRHNA and SNTAGT. The CDR3 runs to 15 residues. CDR3 sequence (DNA): TGTGCCAGCAGCCCGACTAGCGGGAGAGGTAATGAGCAGTTCTTC. Its translation: CASSPTSGRGNEQFF.

This rearrangement joins TRBV28 to TRBJ2-3; D not resolved. Germline loops: CDR1 MDHEN, CDR2 SYDVKM. Trimming pared 2 bases from V and 0 bases from J, leaving 9 bases between. This CDR3 comprises 15 residues. The CDR3 protein is CASSLQRSSTDTQYF. The CDR3 DNA sequence: TGTGCCAGCAGTTTACAACGGTCTAGCACAGATACGCAGTATTTT. Complete variable domain (other parts from reference TRBV28 and TRBJ2-3): DVKVTQSSRYLVKRTGEKVFLECVQDMDHENMFWYRQDPGLGLRLIYFSYDVKMKEKGDIPEGYSVSREKKERFSLILESASTNQTSMYLCASSLQRSSTDTQYFGPGTRLTVL.

V is TRBV9 and J is TRBJ2-2, with D tentatively TRBD2 (5 bases). V dropped 4 bases and J dropped 2 bases, with 18 bases sitting between them. The CDR3 contains 17 residues. Germline values: CDR1 SGDLS, CDR2 YYNGEE. For the CDR3, the DNA is TGTGCCAGCAGCCGAGGGTTCCGGGCCGGCAACACCGGGGAGCTGTTTTTT. Its translation is CASSRGFRAGNTGELFF.

This clone was found once. CDR3 nucleotides: TGCGCCAGCAGCTTGGGGGACAGGACCTTGGAGTACTTC. The encoded protein is CASSLGDRTLEYF. The chain employs TRBV5-1 and TRBJ2-7, with 8 positions matching TRBD1. V gave up 0 bases and J gave up 11 bases; unmatched junction bases: 7. CDR1 and CDR2 (germline): SGHRS, YFSETQ. CDR3 length equals 13 residues.

The genes are TRBV2 and TRBJ2-4, with D unresolved. In germline, CDR1 is SNHLY, CDR2 FYNNEI. V lost 3 bases and J lost 3, with 3 bases in between. The CDR3 is 12 amino acids. The CDR3 reads CASSDDKNIQYF. CDR3 nucleotide sequence: TGTGCCAGCAGTGATGACAAAAACATTCAGTACTTC.

CDR3 nucleotides: TGTGCCAGCAGCCCCAGGACTAGCAACAATGAGCAGTTCTTC. It is translated as CASSPRTSNNEQFF. This chain connects TRBV2 to TRBJ2-1; 8 bases are shared with TRBD2. This CDR3 spans 14 amino acids. CDR1 is SNHLY, CDR2 FYNNEI, per germline. With 6 bases clipped from V and 5 bases from J, the junction kept 6 bases outside the gene matches.

The V call is TRBV6-1, the J call TRBJ1-3; D remains unclear. This CDR3 has 13 amino acids. Trimming took off 4 bases at V and 4 bases at J, with 8 bases between the two ends. Germline-derived CDR1 and CDR2 are MNHNS and SASEGT. The CDR3 sequence is CASSVLSGNTIYF. The CDR3 coding sequence is TGTGCCAGCAGTGTGCTATCCGGAAACACCATATATTTT.

The V gene is TRBV9, the J gene TRBJ2-1, with TRBD2 as a possible D gene (5 bases). Germline V CDR1 and CDR2: SGDLS, YYNGEE. Trimming removed 4 bases at V and 8 bases at J, with 16 bases between. This CDR3 is 14 amino acids long. The CDR3: CASSSRWYGDEQFF. The CDR3 nucleotides are TGTGCCAGCAGCTCCCGTTGGTACGGGGATGAGCAGTTCTTC.

This chain uses TRBV2 with TRBJ1-3; D is perhaps TRBD1 (5 bases). The CDR3 spans 16 residues. The germline V and J ends were trimmed by 4 bases and 0 bases, with 13 bases remaining between them. Germline CDR1 and CDR2: SNHLY and FYNNEI. CDR3: CASSASRGSSGNTIYF. The CDR3 DNA reads TGTGCCAGCAGTGCCTCAAGGGGAAGCTCTGGAAACACCATATATTTT.

The chain has TRBV19 and TRBJ1-1, with TRBD1 identical over 10 bases. J was trimmed by 1 base and V by 4 bases; bases with no gene match: 6. CDR3 length: 16 amino acids. Germline V gene lookup returns CDR1 LNHDA and CDR2 SQIVND (reference sequence). Here the CDR3 reads CASSNRRQGANTEAFF. The CDR3 DNA reads TGTGCCAGTAGTAACCGAAGACAGGGGGCGAACACTGAAGCTTTCTTT.

The V and J genes are TRBV5-1 and TRBJ1-4, with 9 positions matching TRBD1. V lost 4 bases, J lost 7 bases, and 5 bases stayed unmatched. CDR1 is SGHRS and CDR2 is YFSETQ in the germline V gene. This CDR3 region has 14 residues. The CDR3 bases are TGCGCCAGCAGCAATGGGACAGGGCTTGAAAAACTGTTTTTT. Translated, it gives CASSNGTGLEKLFF.

The chain couples TRBV30 to TRBJ2-2, with D perhaps matching TRBD2 (6 bases). In germline, CDR1 is GTSNPN, CDR2 SVGIG (reference sequence). Trimming removed 2 bases from V and 8 bases from J, with 15 bases in between. There are 14 residues in the CDR3. In DNA, the CDR3 is TGTGCCTGGAGTAATGGTCAGGGAGGAGGGGAGCTGTTTTTT. Amino acid sequence: CAWSNGQGGGELFF.

In this sample, this clone turned up once. The V gene is TRBV7-9, the J gene TRBJ1-1, with a possible D match to TRBD1 (6 bases). Trimming removed 0 bases from V and 1 base from J, with 6 bases in between. CDR3 length: 14 residues. CDR1 SEHNR and CDR2 FQNEAQ come from the germline V gene (reference sequence). The CDR3, as DNA: TGTGCCAGCAGCTTAGCAGGGGGGAACACTGAAGCTTTCTTT. Protein: CASSLAGGNTEAFF.

This sequence joins TRBV6-1 and TRBJ2-3; TRBD2 is a possible D gene (6 bases). V lost 10 bases to trimming and J lost 0 bases, with 17 bases between them. CDR1 MNHNS and CDR2 SASEGT come from the germline V gene. The CDR3 has 15 residues. The CDR3 sequence is CATTTSAGSTDTQYF. The CDR3 region has the DNA TGTGCCACTACGACCTCAGCGGGCAGCACAGATACGCAGTATTTT.

The chain couples TRBV15 to TRBJ2-1, with no clear D. Trimming pared 0 bases from V and 0 bases from J, leaving 18 bases between. In germline, CDR1 is LNHNV, CDR2 YYDKDF (reference sequence). This CDR3 spans 19 amino acids. The CDR3, as DNA: TGTGCCACCAGCAGAGACCTAGGAATGGGGTCCCCCTCCTACAATGAGCAGTTCTTC. Encoded protein: CATSRDLGMGSPSYNEQFF.